This T cell receptor (beta chain) was sequenced in a study of blood T cell repertoires in COVID-19. This clone was detected a few times. Other DNA sequences in the same sample also yield this CDR3. The CDR3 is 14 amino acids. CDR1 LGHDT and CDR2 YNNKEL come from the germline V gene (reference sequence). Deletions cut 1 base from V and 6 bases from J, with 12 bases between. The method was immunoSEQ multiplex PCR; TCRdb's version includes in-frame clones alone and lacks a portion of them. The table includes some 140,000 clones, around 79% detected once. Source material: peripheral blood. This TCR came from a man older than 75 with acute or convalescent COVID-19. The chain combines TRBV3-1 (or the pseudogene TRBV3-2) with TRBJ1-2; tentative D call: TRBD1 (6 bases). The CDR3 protein is CASSQGGGGNGYTF. In DNA, the CDR3 is TGTGCCAGCAGCCAAGGGGGCGGGGGCAATGGCTACACCTTC.